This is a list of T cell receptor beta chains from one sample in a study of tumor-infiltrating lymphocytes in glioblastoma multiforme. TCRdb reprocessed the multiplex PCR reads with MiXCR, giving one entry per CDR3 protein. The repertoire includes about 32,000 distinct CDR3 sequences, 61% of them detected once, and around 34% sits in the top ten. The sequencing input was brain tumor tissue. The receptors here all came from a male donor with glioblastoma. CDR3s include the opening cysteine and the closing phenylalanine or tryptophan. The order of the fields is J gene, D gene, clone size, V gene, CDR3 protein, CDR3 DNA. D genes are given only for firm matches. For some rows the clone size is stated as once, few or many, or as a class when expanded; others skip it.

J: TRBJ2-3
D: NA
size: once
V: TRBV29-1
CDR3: CSVGEGTDTQYF
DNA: NA

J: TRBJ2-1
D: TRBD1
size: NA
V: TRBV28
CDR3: CASNSPGGSNEQFF
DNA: TGTGCCAGCAACTCCCCAGGGGGAAGCAATGAGCAGTTCTTC

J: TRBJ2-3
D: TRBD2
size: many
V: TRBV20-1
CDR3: CSASSNSGRTDTQYF
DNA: TGCAGTGCCAGTTCCAATAGCGGGAGAACAGATACGCAGTATTTT

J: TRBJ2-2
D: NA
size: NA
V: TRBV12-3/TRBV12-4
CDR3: CASRQGTWELFF
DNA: TGTGCCAGCAGGCAGGGTACCTGGGAGCTGTTTTTT

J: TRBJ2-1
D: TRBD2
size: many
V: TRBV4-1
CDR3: CASRTSASYNEQFF
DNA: TGCGCCAGCAGGACTAGCGCTTCCTACAATGAGCAGTTCTTC

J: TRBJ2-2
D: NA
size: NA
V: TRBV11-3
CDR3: CERSRGDTGGLFF
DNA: TGTGAGAGGTCCCGGGGGGACACCGGGGGGCTGTTTTTT

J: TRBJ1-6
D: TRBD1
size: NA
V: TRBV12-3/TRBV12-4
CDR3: CASSSLMAGGNSPLHF
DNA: TGTGCCAGCAGTTCACTCATGGCAGGGGGTAATTCACCCCTCCACTTT

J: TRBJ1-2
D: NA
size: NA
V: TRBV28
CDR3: CASSSWAQVHGYTF
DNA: TGTGCCAGCAGTTCATGGGCACAGGTCCATGGCTACACCTTC

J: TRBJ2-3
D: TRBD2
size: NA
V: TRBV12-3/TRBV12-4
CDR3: CASIPTGGRGDTQYF
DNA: TGTGCCAGCATCCCAACTGGCGGGAGAGGGGATACGCAGTATTTT

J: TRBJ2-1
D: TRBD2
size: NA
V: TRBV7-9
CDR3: CASSRGLGDNEQFF
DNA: TGTGCCAGCAGCCGGGGACTAGGGGACAATGAGCAGTTCTTC

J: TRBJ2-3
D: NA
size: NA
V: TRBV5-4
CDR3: CASSAGTAATDTRYF
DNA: TGTGCCAGCAGTGCCGGGACGGCGGCAACAGATACGCGGTATTTT

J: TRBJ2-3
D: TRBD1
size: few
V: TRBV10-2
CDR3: CASSDGTGHTDTQYF
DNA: TGCGCCAGCAGCGACGGGACAGGACACACAGATACGCAGTATTTT

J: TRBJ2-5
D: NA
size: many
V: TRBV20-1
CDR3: CSARDTGIWGETQYF
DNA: TGCAGTGCTAGAGACACAGGGATTTGGGGAGAGACCCAGTACTTC

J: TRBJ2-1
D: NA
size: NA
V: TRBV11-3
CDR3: CGSLVPDEQFF
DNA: TGTGGCAGCTTAGTTCCCGATGAGCAGTTCTTC

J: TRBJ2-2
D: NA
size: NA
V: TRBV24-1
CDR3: CATSKTGTEAGEPFF
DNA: TGTGCCACCAGTAAAACAGGGACGGAGGCCGGGGAGCCGTTTTTT

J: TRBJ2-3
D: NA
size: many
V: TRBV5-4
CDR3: CASSLNTFISSTDTQYF
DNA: TGTGCCAGCAGCTTAAATACCTTCATCTCTAGCACAGATACGCAGTATTTT

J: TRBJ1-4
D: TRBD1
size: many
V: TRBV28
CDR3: CASSPTGVEKLFF
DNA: TGTGCCAGCAGTCCGACAGGGGTTGAAAAACTGTTTTTT

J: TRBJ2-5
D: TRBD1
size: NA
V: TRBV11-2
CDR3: CARSSMGQGESETQYF
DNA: TGTGCCAGGAGCTCAATGGGACAGGGCGAGAGCGAGACCCAGTATTTC

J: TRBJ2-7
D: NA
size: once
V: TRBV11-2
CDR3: CASSLDIRWHESVQYF
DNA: TGCGCCAGCAGCTTAGATATTAGGTGGCACGAGAGCGTGCAGTACTTC

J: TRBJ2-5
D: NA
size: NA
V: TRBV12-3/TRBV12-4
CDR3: CARSPRIETQYF
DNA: TGTGCCAGAAGTCCCAGGATAGAGACACAGTACTTC

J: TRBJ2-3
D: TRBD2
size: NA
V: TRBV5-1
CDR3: CASTGTSGSNPFTDTQYF
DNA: TGCGCCAGCACCGGGACTAGCGGGTCTAACCCGTTCACGGATACGCAGTATTTT

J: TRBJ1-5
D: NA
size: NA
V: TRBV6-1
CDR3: CASSESGATSNQPQRF
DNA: TGTGCCAGCAGTGAAAGCGGGGCCACCTCCAATCAGCCCCAGCGTTTT

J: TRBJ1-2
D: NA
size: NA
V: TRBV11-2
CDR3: CASSGSGNDYTF
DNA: TGTGCCAGCAGTGGAAGCGGAAATGACTACACCTTC

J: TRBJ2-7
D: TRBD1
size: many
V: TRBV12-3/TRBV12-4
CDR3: CASTRQGSYEQYF
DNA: TGTGCCAGCACCCGACAGGGTTCCTACGAGCAGTACTTC

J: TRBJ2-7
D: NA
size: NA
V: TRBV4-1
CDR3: CTSSQEMGWEQYF
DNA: TGCACCAGCAGCCAAGAAATGGGTTGGGAGCAGTACTTC

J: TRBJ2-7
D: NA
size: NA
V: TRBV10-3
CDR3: CAINGGGEYEQYF
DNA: TGTGCCATCAATGGGGGGGGCGAGTACGAGCAGTACTTC

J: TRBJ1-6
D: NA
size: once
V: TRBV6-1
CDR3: CANSEPTGFNSPLHF
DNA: TGTGCCAACAGTGAACCAACAGGGTTCAATTCACCCCTCCACTTT